The 8 T cell receptor beta chains given below trace back to one sample, sequenced in a study of PD-L1 blockade in urothelial cancer. The time point denotes: pretreatment peripheral blood. Sequencing used immunoSEQ multiplex PCR; TCRdb keeps in-frame clones, though not all of them. The table records 43,000 or so clones, around 84% of them present only once. Source: PBMCs, taken around atezolizumab (anti-PD-L1) treatment. All receptors come from a man between 60 and 75 years old with urothelial cancer.

The chain couples TRBV27 to TRBJ2-2, with D perhaps matching TRBD2 (6 bases). The V gene lost 6 bases and the J gene lost 0 bases, with 8 bases spanning the gap. Germline CDR1 reads MNHEY; CDR2 reads SMNVEV (reference sequence). This CDR3 comprises 14 residues. The CDR3 nucleotides are TGTGCCAGCAGAGCGGGCGCGAACACCGGGGAGCTGTTTTTT. Translation gives CASRAGANTGELFF.

This sequence joins TRBV7-2 and TRBJ2-3; perhaps TRBD1 as D (6 bases). V was cut by 4 bases and J by 3 bases, with 23 bases left in between. The CDR3 consists of 18 residues. The germline V gene has CDR1 SGHTA and CDR2 FQGNSA. The CDR3 region has the DNA TGTGCCAGCAGCTCCATATTCAGGGGCCGCACCTCAACAGATACGCAGTATTTT. Protein: CASSSIFRGRTSTDTQYF.

This clone appeared once. The chain couples TRBV5-5 to TRBJ2-7; 10 bases are shared with TRBD2. Germline CDR1 is SGHKS and CDR2 is YYEKEE (reference sequence). Trimming removed 1 base from V and 6 bases from J; junction bases left unmatched: 7. The CDR3 is 15 residues long. CDR3 DNA sequence: TGTGCCAGCAGCTTGTGGGAGACTAGCGGGCTCGAGCAGTACTTC. Translation gives CASSLWETSGLEQYF.

J is TRBJ2-5 and V is TRBV4-1; D possibly corresponds to TRBD2 (6 bases). With 0 bases removed from V and 4 bases from J, the gap between germline ends came to 12 bases. The CDR3 has 15 amino acids. The germline CDR1 and CDR2 sequences are MGHRA and YSYEKL. CDR3 nucleotides: TGCGCCAGCAGCCAAGAGGGGCGGGAAGGAGAGACCCAGTACTTC. It translates to CASSQEGREGETQYF.

The rearrangement uses TRBV5-1 and TRBJ1-2, with 7 bases lining up with TRBD1. The CDR3 consists of 15 residues. Per the germline V gene, CDR1 is SGHRS and CDR2 is YFSETQ. The trim removed 4 bases at V and 6 bases at J, leaving 12 bases unmatched. The CDR3 loop reads CASSGGDSPFNGYTF. The DNA for the CDR3 is TGCGCCAGCAGCGGAGGGGACAGCCCATTCAATGGCTACACCTTC. The variable domain in full, completed from reference TRBV5-1 and TRBJ1-2, reads KAGVTQTPRYLIKTRGQQVTLSCSPISGHRSVSWYQQTPGQGLQFLFEYFSETQRNKGNFPGRFSGRQFSNSRSEMNVSTLELGDSALYLCASSGGDSPFNGYTFGSGTRLTVV.

The J gene is TRBJ2-3, the V gene TRBV4-1, with D possibly TRBD2 on 5 matching bases. Trimming shortened V by 0 bases and J by 4 bases, and 8 bases separated the two germline ends. This CDR3 spans 14 amino acids. CDR1 and CDR2 (germline): MGHRA, YSYEKL. The CDR3: CASSQEGAADTQYF. Here the CDR3 DNA reads TGCGCCAGCAGCCAAGAAGGAGCGGCAGATACGCAGTATTTT.

The rearrangement joins TRBV6-1 to TRBJ2-3; 9 bases match TRBD2. This CDR3 is built from 15 residues. The V gene's germline CDR1 is MNHNS and CDR2 SASEGT. V lost 10 bases and J lost 0; bases outside the gene matches: 8. The CDR3 sequence is CAILGLAQSTDTQYF. The CDR3 nucleotides are TGTGCCATCCTGGGACTAGCACAGAGCACAGATACGCAGTATTTT.

The V gene is TRBV18, the J gene TRBJ2-7; 7 bases are shared with TRBD1. V dropped 4 bases and J dropped 0; count of bases not matched to a gene: 3. The V gene's germline CDR1 is KGHSH and CDR2 LQKENI. This CDR3 is 14 amino acids long. CDR3: CASSQGQTSYEQYF. CDR3 nucleotide sequence: TGTGCCAGCTCACAGGGACAGACCTCCTACGAGCAGTACTTC.